This TCR beta chain was recovered during a study of PD-L1 blockade in urothelial cancer. Looking at the study overall: Atezolizumab (1,200 mg intravenously every 3 weeks) began in about 2014 for patients. Study-level findings and limits: Tumor-associated clones in blood expanded more at 3 weeks in durable-benefit patients. Having blood TCR clonality under the median before treatment predicted better survival.

As for time point: pretreatment peripheral blood. Added to each PCR by spiking were synthetic TCR analog templates. Sequenced by immunoSEQ multiplex PCR; TCRdb stores in-frame clones only, minus some. The repertoire holds over 75,000 clones, with approximately 87% as singletons. On this clone itself: Its matching antigen is unknown.

Trimming cost V 0 bases and J 8 bases, with 16 bases left between them. This CDR3 has 15 residues. This sequence was found in a man aged 55 to 69 with urothelial cancer. The chain couples TRBV23-1 to TRBJ1-2; D may be TRBD1 (6 bases). TRBV23-1 belongs to the ORF category, with a function that is uncertain. Sample: PBMCs, taken around atezolizumab (anti-PD-L1) treatment. The CDR3, as DNA: TGCGCCAGCAGTCAATCGCAGGGGACCTCGGAAGGCTACACCTTC. Amino acid sequence: CASSQSQGTSEGYTF.